This TCR beta chain appears in the sequencing data of a study of cytomegalovirus exposure and HLA in healthy donors. In the case of this clone: What it binds is not known.

Using immunoSEQ multiplex PCR, the repertoire was profiled, and TCRdb retains in-frame clones only, with some absent. Here the sample spans 200,000 or so clones, around 90% being singletons. The donors were members of the validation cohort comprising some 130 subjects, separate from the roughly 670-subject first cohort. There are 13 residues in the CDR3. In germline, CDR1 is MNHEY, CDR2 SMNVEV (reference sequence). V was cut by 5 bases and J by 2 bases, with 8 bases left in between. Study outcomes and limitations: Reported results showed that the classifier diagnosed cytomegalovirus status with high specificity and sensitivity.

V gene TRBV27 combines with J gene TRBJ2-3; a weak D match, TRBD2 (5 bases). The source is a woman in her late teens or twenties in good health and CMV-seropositive. Sequencing input: PBMCs. The CDR3 loop is CASSEGLTDTQYF. In nucleotides, the CDR3 is TGTGCCAGCAGTGAGGGTCTCACAGATACGCAGTATTTT.